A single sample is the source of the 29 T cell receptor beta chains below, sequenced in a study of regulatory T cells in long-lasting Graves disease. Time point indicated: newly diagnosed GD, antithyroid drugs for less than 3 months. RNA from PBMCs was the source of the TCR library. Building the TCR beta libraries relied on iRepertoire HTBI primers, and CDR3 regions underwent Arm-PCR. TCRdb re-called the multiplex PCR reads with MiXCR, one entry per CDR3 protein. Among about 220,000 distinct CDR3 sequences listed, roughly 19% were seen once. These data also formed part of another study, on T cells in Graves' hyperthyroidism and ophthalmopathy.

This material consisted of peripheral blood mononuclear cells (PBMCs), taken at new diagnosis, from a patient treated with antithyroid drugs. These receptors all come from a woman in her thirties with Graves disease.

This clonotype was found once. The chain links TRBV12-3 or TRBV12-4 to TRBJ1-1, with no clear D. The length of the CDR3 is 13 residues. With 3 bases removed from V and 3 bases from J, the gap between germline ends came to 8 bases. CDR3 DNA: TGTGCCAGCAGTTTGCAGGAACACACTGAAGCTTTCTTT. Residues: CASSLQEHTEAFF.

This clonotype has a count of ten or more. The CDR3 sequence: CASSLGGANEKLFF. CDR3 nucleotides: TGTGCCAGCAGTTTAGGAGGGGCGAATGAAAAACTGTTTTTT. This chain uses TRBV27 with TRBJ1-4, with D tentatively TRBD1 (5 bases). Germline CDR1 reads MNHEY; CDR2 reads SMNVEV (reference sequence). Trimming took 2 bases from V and 5 from J, leaving 9 bases between them. The CDR3 sequence is 14 residues long.

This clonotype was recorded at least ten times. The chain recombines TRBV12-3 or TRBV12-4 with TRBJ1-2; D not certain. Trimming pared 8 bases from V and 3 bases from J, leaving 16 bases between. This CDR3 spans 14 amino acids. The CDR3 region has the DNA TGTGCCAGCCGTCGGACGGGAAAGGACTATGGCTACACCTTC. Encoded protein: CASRRTGKDYGYTF.

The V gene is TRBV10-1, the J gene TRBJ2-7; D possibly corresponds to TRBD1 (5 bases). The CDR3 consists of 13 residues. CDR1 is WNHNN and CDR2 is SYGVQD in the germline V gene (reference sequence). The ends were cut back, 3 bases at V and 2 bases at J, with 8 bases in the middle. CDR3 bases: TGCGCCAGCAGTGAAGGGGCTACCTACGAGCAGTACTTC. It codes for CASSEGATYEQYF.

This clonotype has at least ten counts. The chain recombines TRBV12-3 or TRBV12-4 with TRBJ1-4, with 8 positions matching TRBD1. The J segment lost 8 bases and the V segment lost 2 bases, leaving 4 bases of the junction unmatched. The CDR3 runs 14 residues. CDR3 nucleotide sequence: TGTGCCAGCAGTTTAAGGACAGGGTGGGAAAAACTGTTTTTT. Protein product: CASSLRTGWEKLFF.

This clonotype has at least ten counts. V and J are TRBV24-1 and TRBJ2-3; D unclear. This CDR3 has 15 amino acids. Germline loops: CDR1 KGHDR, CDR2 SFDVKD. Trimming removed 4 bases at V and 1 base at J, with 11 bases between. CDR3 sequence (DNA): TGTGCCACCAGTGACCCCTCCCCGGGCACAGATACGCAGTATTTT. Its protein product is CATSDPSPGTDTQYF.

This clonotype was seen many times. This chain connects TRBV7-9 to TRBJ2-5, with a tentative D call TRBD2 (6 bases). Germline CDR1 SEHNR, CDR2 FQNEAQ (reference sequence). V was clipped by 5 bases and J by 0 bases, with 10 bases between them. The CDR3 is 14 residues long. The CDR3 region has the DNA TGTGCCAGCAGCCCTAGCGACTACCAAGAGACCCAGTACTTC. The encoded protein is CASSPSDYQETQYF.

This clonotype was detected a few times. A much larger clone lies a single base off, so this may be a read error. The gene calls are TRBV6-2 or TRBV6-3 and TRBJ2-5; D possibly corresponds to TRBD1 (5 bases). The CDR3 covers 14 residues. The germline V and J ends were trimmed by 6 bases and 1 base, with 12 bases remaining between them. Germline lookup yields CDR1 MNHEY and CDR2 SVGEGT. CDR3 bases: TGTGCCAGCAGGAGGACACCCCCCCAAGAGACCCAGTACTTC. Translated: CASRRTPPQETQYF.

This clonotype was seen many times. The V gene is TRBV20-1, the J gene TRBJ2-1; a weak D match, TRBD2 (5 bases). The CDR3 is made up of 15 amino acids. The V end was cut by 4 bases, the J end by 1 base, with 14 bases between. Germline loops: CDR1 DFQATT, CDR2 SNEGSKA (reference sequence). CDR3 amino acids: CSAISEDSSYNEQFF. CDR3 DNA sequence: TGCAGTGCTATATCCGAGGACTCTTCCTACAATGAGCAGTTCTTC.

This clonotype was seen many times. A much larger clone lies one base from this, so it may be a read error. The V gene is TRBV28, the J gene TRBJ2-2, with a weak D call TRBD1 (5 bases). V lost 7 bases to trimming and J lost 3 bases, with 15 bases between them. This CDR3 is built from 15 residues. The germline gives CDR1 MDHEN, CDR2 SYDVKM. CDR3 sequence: CASKIVRDYTGELFF. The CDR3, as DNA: TGTGCCAGCAAAATCGTCAGGGATTACACCGGGGAGCTGTTTTTT.

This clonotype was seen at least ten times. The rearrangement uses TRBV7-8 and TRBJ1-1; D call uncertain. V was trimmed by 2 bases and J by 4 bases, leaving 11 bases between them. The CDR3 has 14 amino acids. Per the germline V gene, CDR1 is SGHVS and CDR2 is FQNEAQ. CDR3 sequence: CASSLFAMGTEAFF. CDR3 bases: TGTGCCAGCAGCTTATTTGCCATGGGCACTGAAGCTTTCTTT.

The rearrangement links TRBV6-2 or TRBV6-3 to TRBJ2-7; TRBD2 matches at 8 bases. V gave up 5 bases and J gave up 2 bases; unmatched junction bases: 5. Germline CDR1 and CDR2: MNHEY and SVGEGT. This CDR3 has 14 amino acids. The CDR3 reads CASSGLASTYEQYF. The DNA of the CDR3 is TGTGCCAGCAGTGGACTAGCATCGACCTACGAGCAGTACTTC.

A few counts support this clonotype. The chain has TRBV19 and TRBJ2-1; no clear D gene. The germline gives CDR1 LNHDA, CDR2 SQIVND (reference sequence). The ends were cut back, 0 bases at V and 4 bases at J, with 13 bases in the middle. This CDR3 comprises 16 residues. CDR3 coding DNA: TGTGCCAGTAGTATAGAGGAACGGTACCCTTACAATGAGCAGTTCTTC. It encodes CASSIEERYPYNEQFF.

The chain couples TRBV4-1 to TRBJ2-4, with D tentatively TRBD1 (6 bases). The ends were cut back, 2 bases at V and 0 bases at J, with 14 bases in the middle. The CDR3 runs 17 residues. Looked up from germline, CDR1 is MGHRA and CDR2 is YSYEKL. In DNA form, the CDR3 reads TGCGCCAGCAGCCAAAAGGGGGTGAACTTAGCCAAAAACATTCAGTACTTC. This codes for CASSQKGVNLAKNIQYF.

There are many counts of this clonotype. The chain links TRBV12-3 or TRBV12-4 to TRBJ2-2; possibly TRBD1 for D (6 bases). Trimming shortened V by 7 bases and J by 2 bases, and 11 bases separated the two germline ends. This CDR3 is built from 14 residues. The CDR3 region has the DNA TGTGCCAGCAACTACGGGACAAACACCGGGGAGCTGTTTTTT. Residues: CASNYGTNTGELFF.

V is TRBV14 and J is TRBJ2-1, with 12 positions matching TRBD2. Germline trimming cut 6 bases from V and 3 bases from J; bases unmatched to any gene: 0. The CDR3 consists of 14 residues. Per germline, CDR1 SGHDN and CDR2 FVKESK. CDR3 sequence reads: CASRTSGSYNEQFF. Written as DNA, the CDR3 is TGTGCCAGCAGGACTAGCGGGAGCTACAATGAGCAGTTCTTC.

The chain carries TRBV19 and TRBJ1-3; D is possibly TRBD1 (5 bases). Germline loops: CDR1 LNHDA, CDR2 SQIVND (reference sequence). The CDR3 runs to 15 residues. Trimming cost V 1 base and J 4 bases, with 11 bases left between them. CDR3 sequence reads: CASSIVGASGNTIYF. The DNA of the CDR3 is TGTGCCAGTAGTATAGTCGGGGCTTCCGGAAACACCATATATTTT.

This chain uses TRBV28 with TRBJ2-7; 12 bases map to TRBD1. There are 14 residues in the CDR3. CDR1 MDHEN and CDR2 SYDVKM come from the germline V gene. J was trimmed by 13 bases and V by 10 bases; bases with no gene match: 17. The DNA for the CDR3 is TGTGCCACCTTACCTTGGGGGACAGGGGGCGCACGCTACTTC. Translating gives CATLPWGTGGARYF.

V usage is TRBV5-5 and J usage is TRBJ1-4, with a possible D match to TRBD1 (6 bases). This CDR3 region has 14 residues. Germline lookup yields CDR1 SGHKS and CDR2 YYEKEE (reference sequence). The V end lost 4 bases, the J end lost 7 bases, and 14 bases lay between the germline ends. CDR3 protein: CASSLGQTGEKLFF. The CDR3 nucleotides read TGTGCCAGCAGCCTAGGACAGACGGGTGAAAAACTGTTTTTT.

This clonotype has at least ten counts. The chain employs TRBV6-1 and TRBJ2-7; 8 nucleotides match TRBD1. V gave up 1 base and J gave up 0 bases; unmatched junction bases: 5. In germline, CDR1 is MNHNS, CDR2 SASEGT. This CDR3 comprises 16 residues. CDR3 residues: CASSEETGDSSYEQYF. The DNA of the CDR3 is TGTGCCAGCAGTGAAGAGACAGGGGACAGCTCCTACGAGCAGTACTTC.

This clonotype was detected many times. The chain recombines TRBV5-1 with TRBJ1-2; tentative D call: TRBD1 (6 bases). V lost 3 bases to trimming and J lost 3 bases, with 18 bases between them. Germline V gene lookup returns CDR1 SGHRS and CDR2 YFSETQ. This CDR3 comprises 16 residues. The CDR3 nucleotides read TGCGCCAGCAGCTCGACAACCTACAGGGACCACTATGGCTACACCTTC. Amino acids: CASSSTTYRDHYGYTF.

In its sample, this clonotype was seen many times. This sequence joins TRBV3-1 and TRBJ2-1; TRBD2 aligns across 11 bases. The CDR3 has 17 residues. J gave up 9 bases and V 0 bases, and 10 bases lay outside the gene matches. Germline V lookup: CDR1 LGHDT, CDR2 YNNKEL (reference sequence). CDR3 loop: CASSQDLASGRLGEQFF. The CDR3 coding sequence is TGTGCCAGCAGCCAAGACTTGGCTAGCGGGAGGTTGGGTGAGCAGTTCTTC.

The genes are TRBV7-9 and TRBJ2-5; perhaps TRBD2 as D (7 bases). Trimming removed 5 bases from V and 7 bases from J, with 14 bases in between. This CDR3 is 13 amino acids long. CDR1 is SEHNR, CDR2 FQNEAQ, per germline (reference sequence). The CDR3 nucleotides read TGTGCCAGCAGCGGTGGGGGGGCGGGGACCCAGTACTTC. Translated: CASSGGGAGTQYF.

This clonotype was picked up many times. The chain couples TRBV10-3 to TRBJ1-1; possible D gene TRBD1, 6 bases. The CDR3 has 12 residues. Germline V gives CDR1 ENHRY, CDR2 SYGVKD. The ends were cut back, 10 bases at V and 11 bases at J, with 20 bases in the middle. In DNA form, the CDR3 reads TGTGCCACCCAACGGGGGGCAGCGGAGGCTTTCTTT. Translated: CATQRGAAEAFF.

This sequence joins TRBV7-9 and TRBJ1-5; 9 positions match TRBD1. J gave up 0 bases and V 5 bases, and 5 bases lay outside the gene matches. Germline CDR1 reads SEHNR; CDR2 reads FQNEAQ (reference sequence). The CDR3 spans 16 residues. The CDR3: CASSGGQGISNQPQHF. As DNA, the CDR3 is TGTGCCAGCAGCGGTGGACAGGGGATTAGCAATCAGCCCCAGCATTTT.

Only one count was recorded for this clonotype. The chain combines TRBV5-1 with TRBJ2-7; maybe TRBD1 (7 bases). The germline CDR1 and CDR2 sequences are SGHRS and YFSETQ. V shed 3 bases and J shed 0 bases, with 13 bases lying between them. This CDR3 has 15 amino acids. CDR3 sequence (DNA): TGCGCCAGCAGCTCCGGCGGGACAGCCTCCTACGAGCAGTACTTC. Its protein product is CASSSGGTASYEQYF.

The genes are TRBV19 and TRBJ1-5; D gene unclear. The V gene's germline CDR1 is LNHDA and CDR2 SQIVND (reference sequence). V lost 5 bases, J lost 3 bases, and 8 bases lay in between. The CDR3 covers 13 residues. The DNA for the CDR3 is TGTGCCAGTAGTGGGGATATCAATCAGCCCCAGCATTTT. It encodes CASSGDINQPQHF.

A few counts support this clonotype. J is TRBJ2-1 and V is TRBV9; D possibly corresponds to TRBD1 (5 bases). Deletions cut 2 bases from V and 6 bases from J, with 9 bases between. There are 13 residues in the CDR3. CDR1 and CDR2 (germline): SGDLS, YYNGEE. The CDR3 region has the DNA TGTGCCAGCAGCGTTTGGCAGGGCAATGAGCAGTTCTTC. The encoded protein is CASSVWQGNEQFF. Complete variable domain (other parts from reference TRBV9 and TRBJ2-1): DSGVTQTPKHLITATGQRVTLRCSPRSGDLSVYWYQQSLDQGLQFLIQYYNGEERAKGNILERFSAQQFPDLHSELNLSSLELGDSALYFCASSVWQGNEQFFGPGTRLTVL.

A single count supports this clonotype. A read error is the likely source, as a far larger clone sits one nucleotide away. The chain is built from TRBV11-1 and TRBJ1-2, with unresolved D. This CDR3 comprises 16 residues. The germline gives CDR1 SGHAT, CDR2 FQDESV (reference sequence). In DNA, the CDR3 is TGTGCCAGCAGTGAAAAGTCAGCTCTCACCCTCTATGACTACACCTTC. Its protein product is CASSEKSALTLYDYTF.